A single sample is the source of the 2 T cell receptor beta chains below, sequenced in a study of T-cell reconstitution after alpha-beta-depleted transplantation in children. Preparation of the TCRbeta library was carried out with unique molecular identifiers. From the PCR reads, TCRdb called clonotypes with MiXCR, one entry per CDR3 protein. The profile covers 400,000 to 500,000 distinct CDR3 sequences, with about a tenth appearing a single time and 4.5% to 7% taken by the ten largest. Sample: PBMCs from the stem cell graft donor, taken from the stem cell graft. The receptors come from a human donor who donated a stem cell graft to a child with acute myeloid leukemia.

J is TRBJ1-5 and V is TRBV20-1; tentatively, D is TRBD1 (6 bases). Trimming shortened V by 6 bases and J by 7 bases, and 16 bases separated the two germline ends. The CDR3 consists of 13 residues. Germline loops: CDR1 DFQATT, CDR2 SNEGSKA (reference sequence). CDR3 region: CSAEGGYRQPQHF. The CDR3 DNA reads TGCAGTGCCGAGGGGGGGTATCGACAGCCCCAGCATTTT.

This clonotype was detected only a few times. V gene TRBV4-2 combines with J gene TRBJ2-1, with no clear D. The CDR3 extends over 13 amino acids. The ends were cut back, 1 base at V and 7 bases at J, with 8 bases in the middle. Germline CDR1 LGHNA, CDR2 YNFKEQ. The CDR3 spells CASSQAEGNEQFF. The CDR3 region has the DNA TGTGCCAGCAGCCAAGCCGAAGGGAATGAGCAGTTCTTC.